The clone carrying this T cell receptor beta chain was observed at least ten times. The antigen is not known. This sample is part of a study of early T cells in non-severe SARS-CoV-2 infection. Study-level information: Sequencing used unsorted whole-blood bulk RNA, so chains lack pairing. Broader study findings: VDJdb matching favored anti-spike CD8 responses, missing private and CD4 specificities.

Trimming took 1 base from V and 0 from J, leaving 8 bases between them. The CDR3 has 15 amino acids. Attachment of unique molecular identifiers to individual cDNA molecules was performed. MiXCR was run by TCRdb on the 5' RACE reads, yielding one entry per CDR3 protein. The sample includes about 80,000 distinct CDR3 sequences, about 12% of them seen just once. Sequencing was performed on whole blood, taken at baseline. The sequence came from an adult who was a healthcare worker with PCR-confirmed SARS-CoV-2 infection or an uninfected control (not recorded which). The donor label of this sample is uncertain. The V and J genes are TRBV12-3 or TRBV12-4 and TRBJ2-3; weak D call: TRBD2 (6 bases). DNA for the CDR3: TGTGCCAGCAGTTTAGACGGGAGAAGCACAGATACGCAGTATTTT. It yields the protein CASSLDGRSTDTQYF.